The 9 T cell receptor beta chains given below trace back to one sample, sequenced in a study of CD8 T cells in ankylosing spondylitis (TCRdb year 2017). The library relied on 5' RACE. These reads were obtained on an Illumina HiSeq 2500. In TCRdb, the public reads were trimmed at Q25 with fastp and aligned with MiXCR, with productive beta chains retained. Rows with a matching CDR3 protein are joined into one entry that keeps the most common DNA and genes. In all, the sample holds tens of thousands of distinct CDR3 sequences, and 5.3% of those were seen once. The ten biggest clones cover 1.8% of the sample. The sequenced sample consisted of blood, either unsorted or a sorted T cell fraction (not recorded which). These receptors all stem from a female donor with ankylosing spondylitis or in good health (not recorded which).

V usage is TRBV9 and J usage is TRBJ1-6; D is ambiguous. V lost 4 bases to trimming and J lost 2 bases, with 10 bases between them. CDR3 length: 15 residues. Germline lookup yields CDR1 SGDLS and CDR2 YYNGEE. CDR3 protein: CASSPGGAYNSPLHF. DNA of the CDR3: TGTGCCAGCAGCCCTGGAGGTGCCTATAATTCACCCCTCCACTTT. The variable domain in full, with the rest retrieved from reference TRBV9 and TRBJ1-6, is DSGVTQTPKHLITATGQRVTLRCSPRSGDLSVYWYQQSLDQGLQFLIQYYNGEERAKGNILERFSAQQFPDLHSELNLSSLELGDSALYFCASSPGGAYNSPLHFGNGTRLTVT.

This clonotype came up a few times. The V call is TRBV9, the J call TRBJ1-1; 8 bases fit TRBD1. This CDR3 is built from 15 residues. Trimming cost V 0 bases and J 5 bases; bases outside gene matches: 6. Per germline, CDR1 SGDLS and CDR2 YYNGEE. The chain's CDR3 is CASSVDTGGGTEAFF. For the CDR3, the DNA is TGTGCCAGCAGCGTAGATACAGGGGGAGGGACTGAAGCTTTCTTT.

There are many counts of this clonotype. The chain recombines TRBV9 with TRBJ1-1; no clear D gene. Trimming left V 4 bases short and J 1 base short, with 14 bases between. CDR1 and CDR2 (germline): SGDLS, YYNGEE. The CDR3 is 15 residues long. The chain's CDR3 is CASSQSGRANTEAFF. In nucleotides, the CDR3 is TGTGCCAGCAGCCAAAGCGGACGTGCGAACACTGAAGCTTTCTTT.

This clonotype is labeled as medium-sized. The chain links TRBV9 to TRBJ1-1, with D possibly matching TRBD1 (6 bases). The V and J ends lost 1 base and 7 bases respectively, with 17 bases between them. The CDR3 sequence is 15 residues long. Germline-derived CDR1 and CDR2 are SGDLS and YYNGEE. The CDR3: CASSVTTGNEVEAFF. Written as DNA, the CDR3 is TGTGCCAGCAGCGTAACCACAGGGAACGAGGTTGAAGCTTTCTTT.

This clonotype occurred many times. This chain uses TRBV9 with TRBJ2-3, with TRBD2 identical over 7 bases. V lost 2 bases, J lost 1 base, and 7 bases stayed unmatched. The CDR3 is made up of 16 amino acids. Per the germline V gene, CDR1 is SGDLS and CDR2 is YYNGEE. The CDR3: CASSVSTSRGTDTQYF. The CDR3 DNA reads TGTGCCAGCAGCGTGTCGACTAGCCGGGGCACAGATACGCAGTATTTT. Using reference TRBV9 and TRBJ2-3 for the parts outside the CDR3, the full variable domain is DSGVTQTPKHLITATGQRVTLRCSPRSGDLSVYWYQQSLDQGLQFLIQYYNGEERAKGNILERFSAQQFPDLHSELNLSSLELGDSALYFCASSVSTSRGTDTQYFGPGTRLTVL.

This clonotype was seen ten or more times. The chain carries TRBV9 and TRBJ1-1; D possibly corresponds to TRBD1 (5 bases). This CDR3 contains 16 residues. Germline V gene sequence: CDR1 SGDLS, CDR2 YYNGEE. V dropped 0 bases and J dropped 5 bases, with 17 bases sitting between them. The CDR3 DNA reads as TGTGCCAGCAGCGTAGATCCCCAGGGCGGGGATACTGAAGCTTTCTTT. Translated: CASSVDPQGGDTEAFF.

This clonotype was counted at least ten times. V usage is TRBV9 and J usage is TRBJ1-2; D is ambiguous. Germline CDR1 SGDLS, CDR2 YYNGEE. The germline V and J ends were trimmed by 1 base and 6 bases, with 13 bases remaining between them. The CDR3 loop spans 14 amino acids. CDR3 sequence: CASSVSRDGDGYTF. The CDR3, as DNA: TGTGCCAGCAGCGTATCCCGGGATGGCGATGGCTACACCTTC. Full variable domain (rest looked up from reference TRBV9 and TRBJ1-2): DSGVTQTPKHLITATGQRVTLRCSPRSGDLSVYWYQQSLDQGLQFLIQYYNGEERAKGNILERFSAQQFPDLHSELNLSSLELGDSALYFCASSVSRDGDGYTFGSGTRLTVV.

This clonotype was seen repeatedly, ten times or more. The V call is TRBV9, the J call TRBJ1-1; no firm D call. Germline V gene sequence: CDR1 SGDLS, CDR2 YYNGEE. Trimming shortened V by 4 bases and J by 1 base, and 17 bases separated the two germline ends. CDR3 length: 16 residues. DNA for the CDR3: TGTGCCAGCAGCATAGGGATTTATGATGGGAACACTGAAGCTTTCTTT. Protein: CASSIGIYDGNTEAFF.

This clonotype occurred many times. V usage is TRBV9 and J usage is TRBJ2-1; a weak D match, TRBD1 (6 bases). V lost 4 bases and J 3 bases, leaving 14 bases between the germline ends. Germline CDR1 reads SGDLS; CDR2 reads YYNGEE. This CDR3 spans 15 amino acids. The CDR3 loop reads CASSQDRGSYNEQFF. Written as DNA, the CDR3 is TGTGCCAGCAGCCAGGACAGAGGTAGCTACAATGAGCAGTTCTTC.